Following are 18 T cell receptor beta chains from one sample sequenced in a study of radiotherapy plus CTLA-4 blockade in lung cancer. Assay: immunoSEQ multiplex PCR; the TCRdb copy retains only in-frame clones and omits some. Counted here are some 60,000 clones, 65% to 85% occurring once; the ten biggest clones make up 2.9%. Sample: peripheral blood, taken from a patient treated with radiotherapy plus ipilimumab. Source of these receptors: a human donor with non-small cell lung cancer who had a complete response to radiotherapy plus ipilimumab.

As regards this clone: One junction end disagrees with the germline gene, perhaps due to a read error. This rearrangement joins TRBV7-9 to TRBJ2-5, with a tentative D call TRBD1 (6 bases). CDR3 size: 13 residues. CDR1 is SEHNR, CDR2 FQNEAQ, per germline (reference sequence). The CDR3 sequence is CASSQSIVTGSNF. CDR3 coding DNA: TGTGCCAGCAGCCAATCCATCGTGACAGGTTCGAACTTC.

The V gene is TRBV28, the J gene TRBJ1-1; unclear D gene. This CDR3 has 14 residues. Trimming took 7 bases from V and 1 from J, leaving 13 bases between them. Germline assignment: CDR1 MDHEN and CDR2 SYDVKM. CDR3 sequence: CASIRGTQNTEAFF. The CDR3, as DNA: TGTGCCAGCATCCGGGGTACCCAGAACACTGAAGCTTTCTTT.

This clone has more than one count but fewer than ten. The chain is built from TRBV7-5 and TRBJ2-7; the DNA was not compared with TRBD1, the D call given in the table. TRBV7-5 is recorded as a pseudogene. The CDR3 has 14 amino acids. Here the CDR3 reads CARSFGPPSYEQYF. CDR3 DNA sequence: TGTGCCAGAAGCTTTGGGCCCCCCTCCTACGAGCAGTACTTC.

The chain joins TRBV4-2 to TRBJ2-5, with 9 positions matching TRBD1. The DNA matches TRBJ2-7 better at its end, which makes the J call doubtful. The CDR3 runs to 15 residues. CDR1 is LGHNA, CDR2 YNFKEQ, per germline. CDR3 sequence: CASSQNRGQLYEQYF. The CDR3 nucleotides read TGTGCCAGCAGCCAAAACAGGGGGCAGCTATACGAGCAGTACTTC.

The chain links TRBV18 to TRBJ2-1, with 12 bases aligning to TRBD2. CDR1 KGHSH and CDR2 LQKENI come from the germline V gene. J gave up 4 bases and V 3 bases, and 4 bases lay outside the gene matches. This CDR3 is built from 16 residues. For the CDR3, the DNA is TGTGCCAGCTCACCCCGACTAGCGGGGGATTACAATGAGCAGTTCTTC. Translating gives CASSPRLAGDYNEQFF.

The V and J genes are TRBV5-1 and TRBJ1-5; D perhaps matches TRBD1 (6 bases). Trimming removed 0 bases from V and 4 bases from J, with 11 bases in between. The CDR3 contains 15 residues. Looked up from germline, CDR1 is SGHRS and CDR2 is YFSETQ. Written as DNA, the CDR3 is TGCGCCAGCAGCTTGGGTACAGGGTTTAATCAGCCCCAGCATTTT. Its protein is CASSLGTGFNQPQHF. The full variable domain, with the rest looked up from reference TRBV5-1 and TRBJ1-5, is KAGVTQTPRYLIKTRGQQVTLSCSPISGHRSVSWYQQTPGQGLQFLFEYFSETQRNKGNFPGRFSGRQFSNSRSEMNVSTLELGDSALYLCASSLGTGFNQPQHFGDGTRLSIL.

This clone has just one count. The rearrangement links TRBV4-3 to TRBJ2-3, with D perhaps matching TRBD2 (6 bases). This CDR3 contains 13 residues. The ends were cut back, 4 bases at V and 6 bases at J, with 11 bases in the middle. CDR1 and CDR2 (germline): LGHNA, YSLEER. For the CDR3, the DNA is TGCGCCAGCAGCCGCGGGGCCGGGGATACGCAGTATTTT. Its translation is CASSRGAGDTQYF.

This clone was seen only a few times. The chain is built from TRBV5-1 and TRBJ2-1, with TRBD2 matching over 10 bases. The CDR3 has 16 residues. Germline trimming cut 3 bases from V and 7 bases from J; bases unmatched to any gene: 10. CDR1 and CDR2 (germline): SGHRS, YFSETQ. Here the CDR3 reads CASSSIAGGRLNEQFF. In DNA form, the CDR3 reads TGCGCCAGCAGCTCTATAGCGGGGGGCCGCTTAAATGAGCAGTTCTTC.

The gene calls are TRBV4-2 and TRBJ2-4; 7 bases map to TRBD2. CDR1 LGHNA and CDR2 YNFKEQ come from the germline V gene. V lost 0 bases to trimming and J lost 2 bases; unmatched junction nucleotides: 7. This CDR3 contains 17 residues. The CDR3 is CASSQESGGSPKNIQYF. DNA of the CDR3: TGTGCCAGCAGCCAAGAGTCTGGCGGGAGCCCCAAAAACATTCAGTACTTC.

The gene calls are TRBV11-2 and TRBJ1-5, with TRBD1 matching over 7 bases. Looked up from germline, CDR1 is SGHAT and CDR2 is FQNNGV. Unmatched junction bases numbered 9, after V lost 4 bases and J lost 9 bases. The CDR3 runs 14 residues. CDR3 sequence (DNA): TGTGCCAGCAGCTCTGCGACAGGGTCAAGGCCCCAGCATTTT. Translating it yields CASSSATGSRPQHF.

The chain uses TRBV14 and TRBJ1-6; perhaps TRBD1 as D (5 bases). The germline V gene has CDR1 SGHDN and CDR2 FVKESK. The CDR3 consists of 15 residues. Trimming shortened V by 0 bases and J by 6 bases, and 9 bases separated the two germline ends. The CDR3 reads CASSQDGRGNSPLHF. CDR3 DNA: TGTGCCAGCAGCCAAGATGGGAGGGGTAATTCACCCCTCCACTTT. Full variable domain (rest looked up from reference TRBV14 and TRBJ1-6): EAGVTQFPSHSVIEKGQTVTLRCDPISGHDNLYWYRRVMGKEIKFLLHFVKESKQDESGMPNNRFLAERTGGTYSTLKVQPAELEDSGVYFCASSQDGRGNSPLHFGNGTRLTVT.

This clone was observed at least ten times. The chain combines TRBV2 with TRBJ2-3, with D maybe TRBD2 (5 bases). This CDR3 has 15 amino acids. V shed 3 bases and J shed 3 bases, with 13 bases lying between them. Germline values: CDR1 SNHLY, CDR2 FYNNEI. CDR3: CASSDLRAGTDTQYF. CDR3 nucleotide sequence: TGTGCCAGCAGTGATCTGAGGGCCGGGACAGATACGCAGTATTTT.

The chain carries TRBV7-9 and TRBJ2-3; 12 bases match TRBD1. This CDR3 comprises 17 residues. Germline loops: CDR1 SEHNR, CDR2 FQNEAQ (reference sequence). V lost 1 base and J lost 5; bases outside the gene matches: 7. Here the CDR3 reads CASSLGWDRGRGDTQYF. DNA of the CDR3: TGTGCCAGCAGCTTAGGTTGGGACAGGGGGCGAGGAGATACGCAGTATTTT.

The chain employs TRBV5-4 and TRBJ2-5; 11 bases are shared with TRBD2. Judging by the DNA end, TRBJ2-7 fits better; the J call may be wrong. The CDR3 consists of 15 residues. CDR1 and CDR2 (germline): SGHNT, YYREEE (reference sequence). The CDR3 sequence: CASSLELAGEDEQYF. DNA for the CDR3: TGTGCCAGCAGCTTAGAACTAGCGGGAGAAGACGAGCAGTACTTC.

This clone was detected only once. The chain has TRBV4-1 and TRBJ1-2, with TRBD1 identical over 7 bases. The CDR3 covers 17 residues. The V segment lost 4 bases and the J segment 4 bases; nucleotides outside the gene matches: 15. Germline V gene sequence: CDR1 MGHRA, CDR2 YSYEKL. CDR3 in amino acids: CASSLRTGTALLYGYTF. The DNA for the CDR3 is TGCGCCAGCAGCCTCCGAACCGGGACAGCCTTACTCTATGGCTACACCTTC.

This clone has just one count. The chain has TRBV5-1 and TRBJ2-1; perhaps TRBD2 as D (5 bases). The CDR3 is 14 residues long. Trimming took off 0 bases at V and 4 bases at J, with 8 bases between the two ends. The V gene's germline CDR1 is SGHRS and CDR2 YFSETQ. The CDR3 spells CASSLGLAYNEQFF. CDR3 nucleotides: TGCGCCAGCAGCTTGGGCCTAGCTTACAATGAGCAGTTCTTC.

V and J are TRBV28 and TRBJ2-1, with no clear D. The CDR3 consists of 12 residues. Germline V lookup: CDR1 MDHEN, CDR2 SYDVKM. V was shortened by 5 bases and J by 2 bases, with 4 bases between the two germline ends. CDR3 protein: CASSITYNEQFF. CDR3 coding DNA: TGTGCCAGCAGTATTACCTACAATGAGCAGTTCTTC.

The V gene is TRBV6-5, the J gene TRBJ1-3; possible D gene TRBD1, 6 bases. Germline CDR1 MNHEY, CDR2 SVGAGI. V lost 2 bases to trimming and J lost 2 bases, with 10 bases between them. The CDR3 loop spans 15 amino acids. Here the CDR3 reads CASSYRQVAGNTIYF. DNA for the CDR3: TGTGCCAGCAGTTACCGACAGGTCGCTGGAAACACCATATATTTT.